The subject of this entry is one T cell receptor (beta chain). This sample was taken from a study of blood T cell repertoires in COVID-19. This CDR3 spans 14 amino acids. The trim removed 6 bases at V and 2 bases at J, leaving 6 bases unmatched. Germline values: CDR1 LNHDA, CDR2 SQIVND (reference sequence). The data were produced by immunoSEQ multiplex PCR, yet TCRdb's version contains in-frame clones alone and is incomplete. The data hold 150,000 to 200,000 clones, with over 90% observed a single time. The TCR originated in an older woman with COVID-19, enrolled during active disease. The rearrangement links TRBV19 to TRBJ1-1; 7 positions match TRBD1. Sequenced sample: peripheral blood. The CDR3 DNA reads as TGTGCCAGTAGGCGAACAGGGGTTAACACTGAAGCTTTCTTT. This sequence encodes CASRRTGVNTEAFF.